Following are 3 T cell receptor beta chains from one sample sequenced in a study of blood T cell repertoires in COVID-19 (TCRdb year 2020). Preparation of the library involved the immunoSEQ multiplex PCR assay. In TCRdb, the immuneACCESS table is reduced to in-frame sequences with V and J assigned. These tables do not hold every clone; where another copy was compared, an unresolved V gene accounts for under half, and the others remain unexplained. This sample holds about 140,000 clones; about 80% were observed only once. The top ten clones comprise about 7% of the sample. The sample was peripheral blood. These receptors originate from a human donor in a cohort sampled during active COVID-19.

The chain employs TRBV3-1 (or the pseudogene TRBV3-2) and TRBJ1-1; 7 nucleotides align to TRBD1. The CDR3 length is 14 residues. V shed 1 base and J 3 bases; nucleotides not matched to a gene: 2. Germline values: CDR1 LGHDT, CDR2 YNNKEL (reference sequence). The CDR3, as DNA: TGTGCCAGCAGCCAAGTCAGGGGGGACACTGAAGCTTTCTTT. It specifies CASSQVRGDTEAFF.

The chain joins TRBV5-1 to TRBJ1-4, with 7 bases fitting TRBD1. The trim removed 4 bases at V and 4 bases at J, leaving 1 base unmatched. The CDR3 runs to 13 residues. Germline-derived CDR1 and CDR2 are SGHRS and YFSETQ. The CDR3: CASSRDSNEKLFF. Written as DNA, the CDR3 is TGCGCCAGCAGCCGGGACAGTAATGAAAAACTGTTTTTT.

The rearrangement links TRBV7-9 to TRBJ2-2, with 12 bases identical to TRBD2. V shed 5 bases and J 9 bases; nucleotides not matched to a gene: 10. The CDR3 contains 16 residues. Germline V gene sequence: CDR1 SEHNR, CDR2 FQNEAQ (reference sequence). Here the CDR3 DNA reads TGTGCCAGCAGCCCTAGACTAGCGGGGGCCTCCAGGGAGCTGTTTTTT. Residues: CASSPRLAGASRELFF.